This entry describes one T cell receptor beta chain. TCRdb used MiXCR to call clones anew from the PCR reads. This sample carries 13,000 to 15,000 clones, roughly 25% of them seen once, and the ten largest clones take 10% to 11%. This sample stems from a study of metastatic and nonmetastatic thyroid tumors. Treatment of any kind had been given to no patient before thyroid surgery. The source material was tumor tissue. The sequence derives from a female donor with papillary thyroid cancer or a benign thyroid nodule (not recorded which). Some clones in this sample may be carry-over from other donors' samples.

The CDR3 DNA is TGTGCCAGTATAGGGCCAACATATAATTCACCCCTCCACTTT. Its translation: CASIGPTYNSPLHF. The chain employs TRBV5-3 and TRBJ1-6; D gene uncertain. TRBV5-3 is an ORF; its function is uncertain. This CDR3 is 14 amino acids long. Deletions cut 8 bases from V and 4 bases from J, with 13 bases between.